Listed below are T cell receptor beta chains from one sample, sequenced in a study of blood T cell repertoires in COVID-19. Clones were sequenced by immunoSEQ multiplex PCR, and TCRdb holds only the in-frame ones, with some missing. In the table there are around 60,000 clones, 70% to 90% of which are singletons. Sequencing input: peripheral blood. Receptor source: a man between 65 and 85 years old with acute or convalescent COVID-19. The CDR3 runs from the conserved cysteine through the conserved F or W. A D gene is named only where the DNA matches it firmly. Clone size is given for some rows only: seen once, a few or many times, or a class if the clone is expanded.

TRBV27	TRBJ2-7	NA	NA	TGTGCCAGCAGTCCCCGGCTAGCGTACACCTACGAGCAGTACTTC	CASSPRLAYTYEQYF
TRBV5-1	TRBJ2-1	TRBD2	NA	TGCGCCAGCAGCCGGGGGGGCGGGAAGTCCTACAATGAGCAGTTCTTC	CASSRGGGKSYNEQFF
TRBV28	TRBJ2-1	TRBD2	NA	TGTGCCAGCAGTACACCCGGTTGGACTAGCGGGGGCTACAATGAGCAGTTCTTC	CASSTPGWTSGGYNEQFF
TRBV7-3	TRBJ2-1	TRBD1	NA	TGTGCCAGCAGCTTGAACAGGGGATCCTACAATGAGCAGTTCTTC	CASSLNRGSYNEQFF
TRBV6-5	TRBJ1-1	TRBD1	NA	TGTGCCAGCAGTTACTTGACAGGGGGCACTGAAGCTTTCTTT	CASSYLTGGTEAFF
TRBV3-1/TRBV3-2	TRBJ2-5	TRBD2	NA	TGTGCCAGCATGGTCGGAAGCGGGGGGACCCAGTACTTC	CASMVGSGGTQYF
TRBV7-2	TRBJ1-6	NA	NA	TGTGCCAGCGCCAACCAGGGGAGCTCCTATAATTCACCCCTCCACTTT	CASANQGSSYNSPLHF
TRBV6-4	TRBJ2-1	NA	NA	TGTGCCAGCAGTGACTCGTCACGGAGTCTAGTTAATGAGCAGTTCTTC	CASSDSSRSLVNEQFF
TRBV5-1	TRBJ2-1	NA	NA	TGCGCCAGCAGCATGGGGGGACAGACCAATGAGCAGTTCTTC	CASSMGGQTNEQFF
TRBV21-1	TRBJ2-7	NA	NA	TGTGCCAGCAGCAATAGCCCAAGCCGACTAGCTTACCCCTACGAGCAGTACTTC	CASSNSPSRLAYPYEQYF
TRBV28	TRBJ1-2	NA	NA	TGTGCCAGCAGTTTAGAGTCGGACTATGGCTACACCTTC	CASSLESDYGYTF
TRBV6-2/TRBV6-3	TRBJ1-2	TRBD1	NA	TGTGCCAGCAGTCTCTCGGGACAGGGACTTAACTATGGCTACACCTTC	CASSLSGQGLNYGYTF
TRBV7-2	TRBJ2-3	TRBD2	NA	TGTGCCAGCAGCGAAACTAGCGAGAGCTTCGTCGATACGCAGTATTTT	CASSETSESFVDTQYF
TRBV6-2/TRBV6-3	TRBJ2-1	NA	NA	TGTGCCAGCAGTCAGGACAATGAGCAGTTCTTC	CASSQDNEQFF
TRBV5-4	TRBJ2-5	NA	NA	TGTGCCAGCAGCTTGGTCGCGGGGGCCCTCCAAGAGACCCAGTACTTC	CASSLVAGALQETQYF
TRBV11-2	TRBJ1-4	TRBD1	NA	TGTGCCAGCAGCCCTAACCAGGGGGGTGAAAAACTGTTTTTT	CASSPNQGGEKLFF
TRBV4-3	TRBJ2-2	TRBD1	NA	TGCGCCAGCAGCCAGACGGACAGGGTGCTCACCGGGGAGCTGTTTTTT	CASSQTDRVLTGELFF
TRBV9	TRBJ1-6	NA	NA	TGTGCCAGCAGCGTACGGGAAACCAATTCACCCCTCCACTTT	CASSVRETNSPLHF
TRBV30	TRBJ2-3	NA	NA	TGTGCCTGGAGCCCCCAGGGGAAGGGCACAGATACGCAGTATTTT	CAWSPQGKGTDTQYF
TRBV6-6	TRBJ1-1	NA	NA	TGTGCCAGCAGTAGGGGACAATACACTGAAGCTTTCTTT	CASSRGQYTEAFF
TRBV19	TRBJ1-6	TRBD1	NA	TGTGCCAGTGCCCGACAGGGGTTGATGAATTCACCCCTCCACTTT	CASARQGLMNSPLHF
TRBV5-8	TRBJ2-7	TRBD1	NA	TGTGCCAGCAGTCGCCGGGACAGGGGGCGTTACAACGAGCAGTACTTC	CASSRRDRGRYNEQYF
TRBV7-9	TRBJ1-2	TRBD1	NA	TGTGCCAGCAGCTTGGGGACAGGGCGGTATGGCTACACCTTC	CASSLGTGRYGYTF
TRBV7-2	TRBJ1-1	NA	NA	TGTGCCAGCAGCACTACCAAGAACACTGAAGCTTTCTTT	CASSTTKNTEAFF
TRBV6-1	TRBJ1-5	TRBD1	once	TGTGCCAGCAGTGAAGCGGGACAGGGCTATCAGCCCCAGCATTTT	CASSEAGQGYQPQHF
TRBV6-5	TRBJ1-2	NA	NA	TGTGCCAGCAGCCGGGACAAATTGTATGGCTACACCTTC	CASSRDKLYGYTF
TRBV3-1/TRBV3-2	TRBJ1-5	NA	NA	TGTGCCAGCAGCCTTACAGGGTATAGCAATCAGCCCCAGCATTTT	CASSLTGYSNQPQHF
TRBV12-3/TRBV12-4	TRBJ2-3	NA	once	TGTGCCAGCAGTTTCCCATTCACAGATACGCAGTATTTT	CASSFPFTDTQYF
TRBV18	TRBJ1-2	NA	NA	TGTGCCAGCTCCCCTGGAGCTAACTATGGCTACACCTTC	CASSPGANYGYTF
TRBV19	TRBJ1-1	TRBD1	NA	TGTGCCAGTAATGGACAGGGGGCTGTCACTGAAGCTTTCTTT	CASNGQGAVTEAFF
TRBV7-8	TRBJ2-6	TRBD1	NA	TGTGCCAGCAGCTTCAGGGCGGGACAGGGCTCCGGGGCCAACGTCCTGACTTTC	CASSFRAGQGSGANVLTF
TRBV19	TRBJ1-5	NA	NA	TGTGCCAGTAGTATGCGTCTGTCCCCGGATCAGCCCCAGCATTTT	CASSMRLSPDQPQHF
TRBV7-2	TRBJ2-5	TRBD2	NA	TGTGCCAGCAGCTTAGATTGGCTAGCGGGGGGCCCCCAGACCCAGTACTTC	CASSLDWLAGGPQTQYF
TRBV6-5	TRBJ1-2	TRBD1	NA	TGTGCCAGCAGGAAAACAGGGGGCGCGAGCTATGGCTACACCTTC	CASRKTGGASYGYTF
TRBV6-2/TRBV6-3	TRBJ1-4	TRBD1	NA	TGTGCCAGCAGTTCTCTAGGACAGGGAGGCGGTGAAAAACTGTTTTTT	CASSSLGQGGGEKLFF
TRBV3-1/TRBV3-2	TRBJ2-5	NA	NA	TGTGCCAGCAGCTTCCGGACAGAGGGCTGGGAGACCCAGTACTTC	CASSFRTEGWETQYF
TRBV10-3	TRBJ2-5	NA	NA	TGTGCCATCAGCCAACTAGTGGACGGGGAGACCCAGTACTTC	CAISQLVDGETQYF
TRBV12-5	TRBJ1-1	TRBD1	NA	TGTGCTAGTGTTAAGGACAGGGGGAACACTGAAGCTTTCTTT	CASVKDRGNTEAFF
TRBV28	TRBJ1-6	NA	NA	TGTGCCAGCAGTCCACGCCCCAGGGTTAACCCGAATTCACCCCTCCACTTT	CASSPRPRVNPNSPLHF
TRBV11-3	TRBJ1-1	TRBD1	NA	TGTGCCAGCAGCTTAAGACAGGGGACTGAAGCTTTCTTT	CASSLRQGTEAFF
TRBV19	TRBJ1-5	NA	once	TGTGCCAGTAGTGCGGGACCCTCTAGCAATCAGCCCCAGCATTTT	CASSAGPSSNQPQHF
TRBV6-2/TRBV6-3	TRBJ1-2	TRBD1	few	TGTGCCAGCAGTTATCGGACAGGGGGACTATCTGGCTACACCTTC	CASSYRTGGLSGYTF
TRBV7-8	TRBJ1-1	TRBD1	NA	TGTGCCAGCAGCTTAGGGGACAGGGCCACTGAAGCTTTCTTT	CASSLGDRATEAFF
TRBV5-1	TRBJ2-3	TRBD2	NA	TGCGCCAGCAGCTTGGACTGGACTAGCGGGGGGACAGATACGCAGTATTTT	CASSLDWTSGGTDTQYF
TRBV24-1	TRBJ2-5	TRBD2	NA	TGTGCCACCAGTGACTATAGGACTAGCGGGACGAAAGAGACCCAGTACTTC	CATSDYRTSGTKETQYF
TRBV7-8	TRBJ1-1	TRBD1	NA	TGTGCCAGCAGCCCGCCGGGACAGGGGGTTAACACTGAAGCTTTCTTT	CASSPPGQGVNTEAFF
TRBV25-1	TRBJ1-1	NA	NA	TGTGCCAGCACCTTGACAGGTCTCATGAACACTGAAGCTTTCTTT	CASTLTGLMNTEAFF
TRBV6-2/TRBV6-3	TRBJ1-5	NA	NA	TGTGCCAGCAGTTCCCCCCAGGGAACGGGTAGCAATCAGCCCCAGCATTTT	CASSSPQGTGSNQPQHF
TRBV6-5	TRBJ2-1	NA	NA	TGTGCCAGCAAGTCGGAACAGGGTAACTCCAATGAGCAGTTCTTC	CASKSEQGNSNEQFF
TRBV7-9	TRBJ1-2	NA	once	TGTGCCAGCAGCTTAGCATGGGGGGGCGGTGGCTATGGCTACACCTTC	CASSLAWGGGGYGYTF
TRBV30	TRBJ1-2	NA	NA	TGTGCCTGGATGGAGGGGGACTATCGCGGCTACACCTTC	CAWMEGDYRGYTF
TRBV5-1	TRBJ2-3	NA	once	TGCGCCACAGGGCTGTGGGGCACAGATACGCAGTATTTT	CATGLWGTDTQYF
TRBV7-9	TRBJ2-1	TRBD2	NA	TGTGCCAGCATCGGGAGGGCGGGAGCTTACAATGAGCAGTTCTTC	CASIGRAGAYNEQFF
TRBV5-1	TRBJ2-1	TRBD1	NA	TGCGCCAGCAGTACGGGACAGGTCATGGTCAATGAGCAGTTCTTC	CASSTGQVMVNEQFF
TRBV28	TRBJ1-5	NA	NA	TGTGCCAGCAGGGGGACACTGGGGCAGCCCCAGCATTTT	CASRGTLGQPQHF
TRBV7-3	TRBJ1-5	NA	NA	TGTGCCAGCAGCTGGGCGGGGGGTCAGCCCCAGCATTTT	CASSWAGGQPQHF
TRBV5-6	TRBJ2-5	TRBD2	NA	TGTGCCAGCAGCTTGACAGCGGGGGGGCCTGTGACCCAGTACTTC	CASSLTAGGPVTQYF